This TCR beta chain was identified during a study of blood T cell repertoires in COVID-19. TCRdb's copy holds only in-frame clones and misses some; the assay was immunoSEQ multiplex PCR. The repertoire holds 250,000 to 350,000 clones, with roughly 88% as singletons. Germline CDR1 and CDR2: MNHEY and SMNVEV (reference sequence). Deletions cut 6 bases from V and 5 bases from J, with 10 bases between. The CDR3 covers 12 residues. Seattle's cohort entered during active infection and was followed longitudinally. Sequenced: peripheral blood. The chain has TRBV27 and TRBJ2-5, with unresolved D. The TCR originated in a human donor with COVID-19, enrolled during active disease. The donor label of this sample is uncertain. The CDR3 DNA reads TGTGCCAGCAGACCACACCTGGAGACCCAGTACTTC. Translated: CASRPHLETQYF.